The 16 T cell receptor beta chains below all came from one sample that was sequenced in a study of CD8 T cells in ankylosing spondylitis. TCRdb re-derived calls from the 5' RACE reads in MiXCR, one entry per CDR3 protein. Of 470,000 or so distinct CDR3 sequences in the sample, roughly a quarter are singletons; the top ten hold 0.75% to 0.9%. The antigens for these receptors are not known. Study outcomes and limitations: Roughly eight highly homologous variants made up a TCR beta motif, and this motif appeared characteristic of ankylosing spondylitis blood.

The sample consisted of blood, either unsorted or a sorted T cell fraction (not recorded which). The receptors shown here come from a male donor with ankylosing spondylitis.

The chain joins TRBV11-3 to TRBJ1-4, with unresolved D. CDR3 length: 14 residues. Germline CDR1 and CDR2: SGHNT and YENEEA. The germline V and J ends were trimmed by 3 bases and 12 bases, with 17 bases remaining between them. The DNA for the CDR3 is TGTGCCAGCAGCTTGAATATCCTCAGCGGGGAACTGTTTTTT. Encoded protein: CASSLNILSGELFF.

The V call is TRBV11-2, the J call TRBJ2-7; D not resolved. This CDR3 contains 13 residues. V lost 3 bases and J 1 base, leaving 7 bases between the germline ends. The germline V gene encodes CDR1 SGHAT and CDR2 FQNNGV. For the CDR3, the DNA is TGTGCCAGCAGCTTTAGTACGTCCTACGAGCAGTACGTC. Protein sequence: CASSFSTSYEQYV.

The table lists this clonotype with a few counts. The V call is TRBV29-1, the J call TRBJ2-3; 11 nucleotides agree with TRBD1. The length of the CDR3 is 12 residues. With 6 bases clipped from V and 6 bases from J, the junction kept 2 bases outside the gene matches. Germline CDR1 and CDR2: SQVTM and ANQGSEA. In DNA, the CDR3 is TGCAGCGTGGGGGACAGGGGGGATACGCAGTATTTT. It yields the protein CSVGDRGDTQYF.

The rearrangement links TRBV20-1 to TRBJ1-4, with D hard to call. Germline assignment: CDR1 DFQATT and CDR2 SNEGSKA (reference sequence). The CDR3 length is 16 residues. The V and J ends lost 6 bases and 0 bases respectively, with 17 bases between them. Here the CDR3 DNA reads TGCAGTGCCCCGGTCGCGGAGCCTCCAACTAATGAAAAACTGTTTTTT. Its translation is CSAPVAEPPTNEKLFF.

This chain links TRBV2 with TRBJ2-1; TRBD2 matches at 16 bases. CDR1 is SNHLY, CDR2 FYNNEI, per germline. V trimming: 7 bases; J trimming: 9 bases; junction bases outside the gene matches: 9. This CDR3 has 16 residues. DNA for the CDR3: TGTGCCAGCACCCCGGGACTAGCGGGAGGGCCCCGTGAGCAGTTCTTC. This encodes CASTPGLAGGPREQFF.

The chain links TRBV5-1 to TRBJ1-2, with D possibly TRBD1 on 5 matching bases. Germline CDR1 and CDR2: SGHRS and YFSETQ. This CDR3 is 15 amino acids long. The V end was cut by 3 bases, the J end by 1 base, with 13 bases between. CDR3 protein: CASSYALTDNYGYTF. CDR3 DNA sequence: TGCGCCAGCAGCTATGCTCTGACAGATAACTATGGCTACACCTTC.

This clonotype was observed a single time. A read error may explain this, as a much larger clone is one base away. The chain recombines TRBV10-3 with TRBJ2-3; D not certain. CDR1 is ENHRY, CDR2 SYGVKD, per germline. The CDR3 is made up of 15 amino acids. The CDR3 loop reads CVISESSATTDTQYF. CDR3 bases: TGTGTCATCAGTGAGTCTTCGGCCACGACAGATACGCAGTATTTT.

This sequence joins TRBV5-1 and TRBJ2-7, with 7 positions matching TRBD2. This CDR3 has 15 residues. Germline-derived CDR1 and CDR2 are SGHRS and YFSETQ. The V and J ends lost 2 bases and 0 bases, in that order; junction bases with no gene match: 5. The CDR3 sequence is CASSFGRGFSYEQYF. CDR3 sequence (DNA): TGCGCCAGCAGCTTTGGGAGGGGTTTCTCCTACGAGCAGTACTTC.

The V gene is TRBV11-2, the J gene TRBJ2-6; 8 bases map to TRBD1. Germline CDR1 is SGHAT and CDR2 is FQNNGV. The CDR3 length is 20 residues. The V gene end was trimmed by 4 bases and the J gene end by 0 bases; junction bases not matched to a gene: 14. The CDR3 DNA reads TGTGCCAGCAGCTCCCCGAAAGGACAGGGCGCTTACTCTGGGGCCAACGTCCTGACTTTC. It translates to CASSSPKGQGAYSGANVLTF.

The chain joins TRBV29-1 to TRBJ2-2; the D is unclear. Germline V gene data show CDR1 as SQVTM and CDR2 as ANQGSEA. This CDR3 region has 14 residues. V was trimmed by 0 bases and J by 1 base, leaving 6 bases between them. CDR3 nucleotides: TGCAGCGTTGAAGAGCGGAGGAACACCGGGGAGCTGTTTTTT. Its protein is CSVEERRNTGELFF.

This clonotype appeared a few times. The V and J genes are TRBV21-1 and TRBJ2-4; no DNA check was done on the table's D call, TRBD1. TRBV21-1 constitutes a pseudogene. This CDR3 contains 16 residues. CDR3 nucleotides: TGTGCCAGCAGCAAGGGGTTCGGACAGGGTGTAAACATTCAGTACTTC. Translating it yields CASSKGFGQGVNIQYF.

This clonotype was seen repeatedly, ten times or more. The V call is TRBV20-1, the J call TRBJ2-3, with a tentative D call TRBD2 (6 bases). Trimming took 7 bases from V and 6 from J, leaving 20 bases between them. The CDR3 is 14 amino acids. The germline V gene has CDR1 DFQATT and CDR2 SNEGSKA (reference sequence). The DNA for the CDR3 is TGCAGTGAGAGTAGTTTAGCGGTTCGGGATACGCAGTATTTT. Protein product: CSESSLAVRDTQYF.

On this clonotype itself: At one boundary the junction diverges from the germline segment, which might be a read error. The V call is TRBV7-9, the J call TRBJ1-1; 7 bases agree with TRBD1. The CDR3 has 11 residues. CDR1 is SEHNR and CDR2 is FQNEAQ in the germline V gene (reference sequence). CDR3 sequence (DNA): TGTTCCAGCAGACCAGGGGGAGAAGCTTTCTTT. Its translation is CSSRPGGEAFF.

This clonotype was seen more than once but under ten times. The genes are TRBV4-2 and TRBJ1-1; a weak D match, TRBD1 (5 bases). CDR1 and CDR2 (germline): LGHNA, YNFKEQ. V dropped 0 bases and J dropped 1 base, with 9 bases sitting between them. CDR3 size: 15 residues. CDR3 bases: TGTGCCAGCAGCCAAGATGCAGGGCAGAACACTGAAGCTTTCTTT. Its translation: CASSQDAGQNTEAFF.

The gene calls are TRBV7-9 and TRBJ2-5; no reliable D call. Trimming took off 6 bases at V and 9 bases at J, with 17 bases between the two ends. This CDR3 region has 13 residues. Germline CDR1 and CDR2: SEHNR and FQNEAQ (reference sequence). In DNA form, the CDR3 reads TGTGCCAGCAGTCCCCCCGGTCCCGTAGCCCAGTACTTC. This codes for CASSPPGPVAQYF.

This clonotype was counted a few times. The CDR3 DNA is TGCGCCAGCAGCTTGGAGCGGCCCACAGATACGCAGTATTTT. Translation gives CASSLERPTDTQYF. The genes are TRBV5-1 and TRBJ2-3; TRBD2 is a possible D gene (5 bases). CDR1 and CDR2 (germline): SGHRS, YFSETQ. The CDR3 has 14 residues. V dropped 0 bases and J dropped 2 bases, with 7 bases sitting between them.